The clone carrying this TCR beta chain occurred many times. First-strand cDNA relied on TRAV- and TRBV-specific primers spanning alpha and beta chains. The PCR that amplified TCRs ran for approximately 20 cycles, relying on a constant-region primer and a V-primer adapter. TCRdb recomputed calls from the reads with MiXCR, one row per CDR3 protein. Of approximately 91,000 distinct CDR3 sequences listed, 20% to 25% are singletons. The sample comes from a study of low-dose radiotherapy and immunotherapy resistance in tumors. Study-level information: Cohort 1 was given 0.5 Gy per fraction every 2 weeks, for 6.5 Gy total. Patients were given intravenous nivolumab 240 mg every two weeks plus ipilimumab 1 mg/kg every six weeks.

Time point in this sample: after trial treatment. Treatment noted: LDRT plus nivolumab, ipilimumab, low-dose cyclophosphamide and aspirin (RACIN trial). The treatment that donors received included nivolumab, ipilimumab, aspirin, low-dose cyclophosphamide and low-dose radiotherapy. Germline-derived CDR1 and CDR2 are SGHTA and FQGTGA. This CDR3 spans 17 amino acids. V shed 2 bases, J shed 3 bases, and the junction held 11 bases outside the gene matches. Sequencing used PBMCs, obtained after low-dose radiotherapy plus immunotherapy. V gene TRBV7-3 combines with J gene TRBJ2-3; 7 positions match TRBD2. This sequence was found in a female donor with ovarian cancer. The DNA of the CDR3 is TGTGCCAGCAGCTTAGGCCCCCGGACTAGTATAACAGATACGCAGTATTTT. This gives the protein CASSLGPRTSITDTQYF.